These 17 T cell receptor beta chains came from one sample sequenced in a study of technical replicates of blood from a handful of donors. Profiling relied on immunoSEQ multiplex PCR, and the TCRdb table lists in-frame clones only, not all of them. The repertoire has fewer than 12,000 clones, roughly 94% of them found once; the top ten carry roughly 7%. Sequencing was carried out using PBMCs. The receptors derive from a human donor in good health.

CDR3 DNA: TGTGCCAGCAGTGAGTCCGGGACACAAACTGAAGCTTTCTTT. As protein: CASSESGTQTEAFF. This chain links TRBV6-1 with TRBJ1-1, with D possibly TRBD1 on 6 matching bases. The CDR3 is 14 residues long. V lost 3 bases and J lost 5, with 13 bases in between. Germline-derived CDR1 and CDR2 are MNHNS and SASEGT.

CDR3 sequence: CASSGSGSYEQYF. DNA for the CDR3: TGCGCCAGCAGCGGTAGCGGGAGTTACGAGCAGTACTTC. The genes are TRBV5-1 and TRBJ2-7; the match to TRBD2 covers 9 bases. Per the germline V gene, CDR1 is SGHRS and CDR2 is YFSETQ. CDR3 size: 13 residues. J was trimmed by 4 bases and V by 4 bases; bases with no gene match: 3.

The V gene is TRBV25-1, the J gene TRBJ2-5; 7 bases map to TRBD2. In germline, CDR1 is MGHDK, CDR2 SYGVNS. Trimming cost V 1 base and J 4 bases; bases outside gene matches: 6. The CDR3 runs to 15 residues. The CDR3 DNA reads TGTGCCAGCAGTGAATTGAGGATAGCGGGAGAGACCCAGTACTTC. Encoded protein: CASSELRIAGETQYF.

This clone was detected only once. V usage is TRBV6-4 and J usage is TRBJ2-3; TRBD2 might be the D (6 bases). The germline V gene has CDR1 MRHNA and CDR2 SNTAGT. This CDR3 comprises 15 residues. Trimming took 3 bases from V and 0 from J, leaving 10 bases between them. The CDR3 protein is CASSEGGGSTDTQYF. The CDR3, as DNA: TGTGCCAGCAGTGAAGGCGGAGGGAGCACAGATACGCAGTATTTT.

The chain recombines TRBV2 with TRBJ1-5; tentatively, D is TRBD1 (6 bases). The CDR3 contains 16 residues. Germline V gene data show CDR1 as SNHLY and CDR2 as FYNNEI. V lost 4 bases to trimming and J lost 1 base, with 14 bases between them. Here the CDR3 DNA reads TGTGCCAGCAGTGGGGCGGCAGGGGTGAGCAATCAGCCCCAGCATTTT. Translation: CASSGAAGVSNQPQHF. Full variable domain (missing parts from reference TRBV2 and TRBJ1-5): EPEVTQTPSHQVTQMGQEVILRCVPISNHLYFYWYRQILGQKVEFLVSFYNNEISEKSEIFDDQFSVERPDGSNFTLKIRSTKLEDSAMYFCASSGAAGVSNQPQHFGDGTRLSIL.

J is TRBJ2-7 and V is TRBV27, with 7 bases fitting TRBD2. This CDR3 comprises 14 residues. CDR1 and CDR2 (germline): MNHEY, SMNVEV (reference sequence). V lost 3 bases, J lost 4 bases, and 6 bases stayed unmatched. CDR3 coding DNA: TGTGCCAGCAGTTTTTCTAGCGGAGCTTACGAGCAGTACTTC. It encodes CASSFSSGAYEQYF.

The chain couples TRBV18 to TRBJ1-1; no definite D call. V gave up 1 base and J gave up 1 base, with 10 bases separating them. The CDR3 covers 15 residues. CDR1 is KGHSH and CDR2 is LQKENI in the germline V gene. CDR3 sequence (DNA): TGTGCCAGCTCACCACTTATTTCAGAGAACACTGAAGCTTTCTTT. Translation gives CASSPLISENTEAFF.

V gene TRBV6-1 combines with J gene TRBJ2-1; tentative D call: TRBD2 (5 bases). The germline V gene has CDR1 MNHNS and CDR2 SASEGT. There are 14 residues in the CDR3. Trimming pared 2 bases from V and 8 bases from J, leaving 13 bases between. Here the CDR3 reads CASSESGPGDEQFF. The DNA for the CDR3 is TGTGCCAGCAGTGAATCCGGGCCCGGGGATGAGCAGTTCTTC.

The chain uses TRBV6-1 and TRBJ2-5, with D possibly being TRBD1 (6 bases). CDR3 length: 13 amino acids. V was pared by 6 bases and J by 1 base, with 9 bases between. Germline lookup yields CDR1 MNHNS and CDR2 SASEGT. The DNA of the CDR3 is TGTGCCAGCAGCGCAGGGGCCCAAGAGACCCAGTACTTC. It translates to CASSAGAQETQYF.

This clone was recorded only once. The chain has TRBV28 and TRBJ2-7; D is undetermined. Trimming removed 5 bases from V and 2 bases from J, with 16 bases in between. The V gene's germline CDR1 is MDHEN and CDR2 SYDVKM. This CDR3 region has 15 residues. Here the CDR3 DNA reads TGTGCCAGCAGTCCGAGATCTCTAGTGCCCTACGAGCAGTACTTC. This translates into CASSPRSLVPYEQYF.

The rearrangement joins TRBV4-1 to TRBJ2-2; maybe TRBD1 (8 bases). Germline CDR1 MGHRA, CDR2 YSYEKL. This CDR3 spans 16 amino acids. V was cut by 2 bases and J by 5 bases, with 15 bases left in between. This CDR3 is CASSQFGQGGTGELFF. Here the CDR3 DNA reads TGCGCCAGCAGCCAATTCGGACAGGGAGGGACCGGGGAGCTGTTTTTT.

Worth noting for this clone: Germline is not matched at one junction end, which may reflect a read error. The chain carries TRBV7-9 and TRBJ2-7; D is unresolved. This CDR3 is built from 13 residues. The germline V gene has CDR1 SEHNR and CDR2 FQNEAQ (reference sequence). The CDR3 bases are TGTGCCAGCAGCTTAGACCCTAAGACTGGAAGTGACTTC. Translation gives CASSLDPKTGSDF.

This chain joins TRBV7-6 and TRBJ1-2; a weak D match, TRBD1 (6 bases). The germline CDR1 and CDR2 sequences are SGHVS and FNYEAQ. The length of the CDR3 is 17 residues. Between the trimmed V and J ends, which lost 0 bases and 4 bases, there was a span of 18 bases. CDR3 coding DNA: TGTGCCAGCAGCTTAGCGCCAAGGGGGACCACCACCTATGGCTACACCTTC. This encodes CASSLAPRGTTTYGYTF.

V usage is TRBV10-3 and J usage is TRBJ2-5; TRBD1 matches at 8 bases. The V segment lost 2 bases and the J segment 2 bases; nucleotides outside the gene matches: 4. Germline V CDR1 and CDR2: ENHRY, SYGVKD. The CDR3 totals 15 residues. CDR3 region: CAISEGTGRQETQYF. CDR3 in DNA: TGTGCCATCAGTGAGGGGACAGGCCGACAAGAGACCCAGTACTTC.

This chain links TRBV28 with TRBJ2-5; the match to TRBD2 covers 8 bases. The CDR3 has 15 residues. Looked up from germline, CDR1 is MDHEN and CDR2 is SYDVKM. The junction had 7 bases not matched to a gene; V was cut back by 5 bases and J by 2 bases. DNA for the CDR3: TGTGCCAGCAGTCCACTAGCGGCTTTACAAGAGACCCAGTACTTC. Translated: CASSPLAALQETQYF. The entire variable domain, with the rest obtained from reference TRBV28 and TRBJ2-5, is as follows: DVKVTQSSRYLVKRTGEKVFLECVQDMDHENMFWYRQDPGLGLRLIYFSYDVKMKEKGDIPEGYSVSREKKERFSLILESASTNQTSMYLCASSPLAALQETQYFGPGTRLLVL.

This rearrangement joins TRBV4-1 to TRBJ2-3, with 9 bases aligning to TRBD2. Germline V gene sequence: CDR1 MGHRA, CDR2 YSYEKL. CDR3 length equals 16 residues. V lost 0 bases and J lost 4; bases outside the gene matches: 5. The CDR3 DNA is TGCGCCAGCAGCCAAGATTGGCGGGAGGGCGCAGATACGCAGTATTTT. This encodes CASSQDWREGADTQYF.

This clone was recorded only once. The rearrangement joins TRBV7-8 to TRBJ2-1, with 8 positions matching TRBD2. This CDR3 is built from 15 residues. V gave up 5 bases and J gave up 8 bases; unmatched junction bases: 11. Germline loops: CDR1 SGHVS, CDR2 FQNEAQ. DNA for the CDR3: TGTGCCAGCAGCGGCCACGGGACTAGTATCTATGAGCAGTTCTTC. It is translated as CASSGHGTSIYEQFF.